The 15 T cell receptor beta chains given below trace back to one sample, sequenced in a study of PD-L1 blockade in urothelial cancer. TCRdb's table, derived via immunoSEQ multiplex PCR, lists solely in-frame clones and lacks some. The sample contains about 38,000 clones, approximately 86% of which appear only once. The time point here: peripheral blood 6 weeks after treatment start. The sequencing used PBMCs, collected around atezolizumab (anti-PD-L1) treatment. The receptor set was obtained from a man aged 55 to 70 with urothelial cancer.

The rearrangement uses TRBV7-9 and TRBJ2-5; D is ambiguous. The V end was cut by 5 bases, the J end by 5 bases, with 9 bases between. The germline V gene encodes CDR1 SEHNR and CDR2 FQNEAQ (reference sequence). CDR3 length: 12 amino acids. CDR3 amino acids: CASSPSVETQYF. The CDR3 bases are TGTGCCAGCAGCCCTTCCGTTGAGACCCAGTACTTC.

A remark on this clone: One end of the junction fails to match germline, which may point to a read error. V gene TRBV4-2 combines with J gene TRBJ1-1; tentative D call: TRBD1 (6 bases). This CDR3 has 16 residues. CDR1 and CDR2 (germline): LGHNA, YNFKEQ. The CDR3 DNA follows: TGTGCCAGCAGCCAGGCCCATCGGGACAAGAACAATGAAGCTTTCTTT. This translates into CASSQAHRDKNNEAFF.

A single count supports this clone. The CDR3 nucleotides are TGTGCCAGCAGTTACGGGGGCGTCATGAACACTGAAGCTTTCTTT. It codes for CASSYGGVMNTEAFF. The V gene is TRBV6-6, the J gene TRBJ1-1; D is possibly TRBD1 (6 bases). This CDR3 is built from 15 residues. V gave up 2 bases and J gave up 0 bases, with 10 bases separating them. Germline V gene lookup returns CDR1 MNHNY and CDR2 SVGAGI (reference sequence).

The chain recombines TRBV10-3 with TRBJ1-4; D is undetermined. The ends were cut back, 5 bases at V and 4 bases at J, with 8 bases in the middle. This CDR3 is built from 13 residues. Germline CDR1 reads ENHRY; CDR2 reads SYGVKD. The CDR3, as DNA: TGTGCCATCAGTTATATCGGTAATGAAAAACTGTTTTTT. Amino acids: CAISYIGNEKLFF.

The chain combines TRBV6-5 with TRBJ2-7; D might be TRBD1 (5 bases). The CDR3 runs 12 residues. The ends were cut back, 4 bases at V and 9 bases at J, with 13 bases in the middle. Germline loops: CDR1 MNHEY, CDR2 SVGAGI. The CDR3 loop reads CASSSDTRMQYF. CDR3 sequence (DNA): TGTGCCAGCAGTTCGGACACCCGGATGCAGTACTTC.

The chain employs TRBV18 and TRBJ2-5; D may be TRBD2 (6 bases). CDR3 length equals 15 residues. CDR1 is KGHSH and CDR2 is LQKENI in the germline V gene. V lost 4 bases, J lost 4 bases, and 16 bases lay in between. The CDR3 nucleotides read TGTGCCAGCTCACTAACCGGGGGACGGGGAGAGACCCAGTACTTC. Translating gives CASSLTGGRGETQYF.

In DNA form, the CDR3 reads TGTGCCTGGAGCGGCGGGAGGGCCTTCCACGAGCAGTACTTC. It specifies CAWSGGRAFHEQYF. The V gene is TRBV30, the J gene TRBJ2-7, with TRBD2 matching over 9 bases. V trimming: 3 bases; J trimming: 5 bases; junction bases outside the gene matches: 8. The length of the CDR3 is 14 residues. CDR1 is GTSNPN and CDR2 is SVGIG in the germline V gene (reference sequence).

This clone was counted between two and nine times. V gene TRBV4-1 combines with J gene TRBJ2-2; TRBD1 is a possible D gene (6 bases). This CDR3 is built from 16 residues. CDR1 is MGHRA and CDR2 is YSYEKL in the germline V gene. V lost 8 bases, J lost 0 bases, and 16 bases lay in between. CDR3 amino acids: CASATPNRANTGELFF. CDR3 nucleotides: TGCGCCAGCGCGACACCAAACAGGGCGAACACCGGGGAGCTGTTTTTT.

This clone was detected only once. V usage is TRBV6-6 and J usage is TRBJ2-7, with 9 bases that match TRBD1. Looked up from germline, CDR1 is MNHNY and CDR2 is SVGAGI (reference sequence). V lost 3 bases and J lost 7; bases outside the gene matches: 10. CDR3 length: 15 amino acids. The DNA for the CDR3 is TGTGCCAGCAGTTATGGGACAGGGTTTTTTGGGGAGCAGTACTTC. This codes for CASSYGTGFFGEQYF.

The chain carries TRBV7-2 and TRBJ2-3; weak D call: TRBD2 (6 bases). The CDR3 has 15 residues. Trimming pared 5 bases from V and 1 base from J, leaving 13 bases between. Germline CDR1 reads SGHTA; CDR2 reads FQGNSA. The chain's CDR3 is CASSQAGGGTDTQYF. Written as DNA, the CDR3 is TGTGCCAGCAGCCAGGCGGGCGGGGGCACAGATACGCAGTATTTT.

This chain connects TRBV9 to TRBJ1-4; TRBD1 agrees at 8 bases. J was trimmed by 8 bases and V by 4 bases; bases with no gene match: 16. This CDR3 is 17 amino acids long. Germline V gene sequence: CDR1 SGDLS, CDR2 YYNGEE. This CDR3 reads CASSTPPGRGRREKLFF. CDR3 DNA: TGTGCCAGCAGCACCCCGCCCGGCAGGGGGCGGCGGGAAAAACTGTTTTTT. Combining the CDR3 with reference TRBV9 and TRBJ1-4 gives the whole variable domain DSGVTQTPKHLITATGQRVTLRCSPRSGDLSVYWYQQSLDQGLQFLIQYYNGEERAKGNILERFSAQQFPDLHSELNLSSLELGDSALYFCASSTPPGRGRREKLFFGSGTQLSVL.

This chain uses TRBV2 with TRBJ1-5, with 7 nucleotides matching TRBD1. The CDR3 has 14 residues. CDR1 and CDR2 (germline): SNHLY, FYNNEI. With V trimmed by 4 bases and J by 6 bases, 6 bases remained unmatched. In DNA, the CDR3 is TGTGCCAGCAGTGGGACAGGAGGACGTCAGCCCCAGCATTTT. Protein product: CASSGTGGRQPQHF. Full variable domain (remainder filled in from reference TRBV2 and TRBJ1-5): EPEVTQTPSHQVTQMGQEVILRCVPISNHLYFYWYRQILGQKVEFLVSFYNNEISEKSEIFDDQFSVERPDGSNFTLKIRSTKLEDSAMYFCASSGTGGRQPQHFGDGTRLSIL.

The chain is built from TRBV19 and TRBJ1-2; tentative D call: TRBD1 (6 bases). Germline V CDR1 and CDR2: LNHDA, SQIVND (reference sequence). The CDR3 runs 13 residues. V lost 6 bases, J lost 6 bases, and 14 bases lay in between. The DNA of the CDR3 is TGTGCCAGTAGGAAACAGGGTAAAGATGGCTACACCTTC. Protein: CASRKQGKDGYTF.

The chain has TRBV5-5 and TRBJ2-7, with TRBD1 as a possible D gene (6 bases). The length of the CDR3 is 11 residues. V shed 5 bases and J shed 4 bases, with 7 bases lying between them. Germline V CDR1 and CDR2: SGHKS, YYEKEE (reference sequence). The CDR3 sequence: CASRGTYEQYF. CDR3 nucleotides: TGTGCCAGCAGGGGGACATACGAGCAGTACTTC.

The CDR3 coding sequence is TGTGCCAGCAGTTTTATAGGGAGTGTACGGGAGCAGTACTTC. Its protein product is CASSFIGSVREQYF. The chain carries TRBV27 and TRBJ2-7; tentatively, D is TRBD2 (5 bases). Germline lookup yields CDR1 MNHEY and CDR2 SMNVEV (reference sequence). V was trimmed by 3 bases and J by 7 bases, leaving 16 bases between them. The CDR3 extends over 14 amino acids.